A selection of T cell receptor beta chains follows, all from one sample in a study of OX40 agonist ivuxolimab in advanced cancers. Profiling relied on immunoSEQ multiplex PCR, and the TCRdb table lists in-frame clones only, not all of them. Of some 130,000 clones listed, approximately 90% were seen once; the top ten hold about 1%. The starting material was CD4+ or CD8+ T cells sorted from blood, obtained in a trial of the OX40 agonist ivuxolimab. Receptor source: an adult with an advanced solid tumor such as melanoma, head and neck, liver or kidney cancer. The CDR3 runs from the conserved cysteine through the conserved F or W. Each record gives: clone size, J gene, D gene, V gene, CDR3 protein, CDR3 DNA. A D gene is named only where the DNA matches it firmly. Part of the rows lack a size; the others show once, few, many or a class for expanded clones.

abundance: few; j_gene: TRBJ1-1; d_gene: NA; v_gene: TRBV5-1; CDR3aa: CASSAQGGGTEAFF; CDR3nt: TGCGCCAGCAGCGCACAGGGAGGAGGCACTGAAGCTTTCTTT
abundance: NA; j_gene: TRBJ1-1; d_gene: NA; v_gene: TRBV7-9; CDR3aa: CASSRLGDPNTEAFF; CDR3nt: TGTGCCAGCAGCCGCCTGGGAGATCCGAACACTGAAGCTTTCTTT
abundance: NA; j_gene: TRBJ2-3; d_gene: NA; v_gene: TRBV6-1; CDR3aa: CASSEGGNYRAQYF; CDR3nt: TGTGCCAGCAGTGAAGGGGGGAACTATAGGGCGCAGTATTTT
abundance: NA; j_gene: TRBJ1-3; d_gene: TRBD1; v_gene: TRBV7-9; CDR3aa: CASSPPGTDSGNTIYF; CDR3nt: TGTGCCAGCAGCCCCCCAGGGACAGACTCTGGAAACACCATATATTTT
abundance: NA; j_gene: TRBJ2-3; d_gene: NA; v_gene: TRBV15; CDR3aa: CATSSGRGDTQYF; CDR3nt: TGTGCCACCAGCAGTGGACGGGGGGATACGCAGTATTTT
abundance: NA; j_gene: TRBJ2-7; d_gene: TRBD2; v_gene: TRBV6-6; CDR3aa: CASSKGLASTFYEQYF; CDR3nt: TGTGCCAGCAGTAAGGGACTAGCGAGTACCTTTTACGAGCAGTACTTC
abundance: NA; j_gene: TRBJ2-7; d_gene: NA; v_gene: TRBV15; CDR3aa: CATSSGVGGPSYEQYF; CDR3nt: TGTGCCACCAGCAGTGGCGTTGGTGGACCCTCCTACGAGCAGTACTTC
abundance: once; j_gene: TRBJ2-7; d_gene: NA; v_gene: TRBV28; CDR3aa: CASSSYSGSDSYEQYF; CDR3nt: TGTGCCAGCAGTTCTTATTCAGGGAGCGACTCCTACGAGCAGTACTTC
abundance: NA; j_gene: TRBJ2-4; d_gene: NA; v_gene: TRBV2; CDR3aa: CASSEGGIKNIQYF; CDR3nt: TGTGCCAGCAGTGAAGGGGGGATCAAAAACATTCAGTACTTC
abundance: NA; j_gene: TRBJ2-1; d_gene: NA; v_gene: TRBV13; CDR3aa: CASSLGTHSYNEQFF; CDR3nt: TGTGCCAGCAGCTTAGGGACTCACTCCTACAATGAGCAGTTCTTC
abundance: NA; j_gene: TRBJ2-7; d_gene: TRBD1; v_gene: TRBV11-1; CDR3aa: CASSLPRGQGAVYEQYF; CDR3nt: TGTGCCAGCAGCTTACCCCGCGGACAGGGGGCCGTCTACGAGCAGTACTTC
abundance: NA; j_gene: TRBJ2-1; d_gene: TRBD2; v_gene: TRBV5-1; CDR3aa: CASSLAGTSGYNEQFF; CDR3nt: TGCGCCAGCAGCTTGGCCGGGACTAGCGGCTACAATGAGCAGTTCTTC
abundance: NA; j_gene: TRBJ2-2; d_gene: TRBD2; v_gene: TRBV4-1; CDR3aa: CASSLAGLNTGELFF; CDR3nt: TGCGCCAGCAGCCTAGCGGGACTGAACACCGGGGAGCTGTTTTTT
abundance: NA; j_gene: TRBJ1-6; d_gene: NA; v_gene: TRBV5-4; CDR3aa: CASSFEGNSPLHF; CDR3nt: TGTGCCAGCAGCTTTGAGGGAAATTCACCCCTCCACTTT
abundance: NA; j_gene: TRBJ2-1; d_gene: NA; v_gene: TRBV28; CDR3aa: CVSSSLRSGARHNEQFF; CDR3nt: TGTGTCAGCAGTTCGCTGCGGAGCGGAGCCCGCCACAATGAGCAGTTCTTC
abundance: NA; j_gene: TRBJ2-3; d_gene: TRBD1; v_gene: TRBV5-1; CDR3aa: CASSPIPTGTGALDTQYF; CDR3nt: TGCGCCAGCAGCCCGATCCCCACCGGGACAGGGGCGCTTGATACGCAGTATTTT
abundance: NA; j_gene: TRBJ2-2; d_gene: NA; v_gene: TRBV18; CDR3aa: CASSPAGTGELFF; CDR3nt: TGTGCCAGCTCACCAGCGGGCACCGGGGAGCTGTTTTTT
abundance: NA; j_gene: TRBJ1-2; d_gene: NA; v_gene: TRBV7-2; CDR3aa: CASSSSGGMSDYTF; CDR3nt: TGTGCCAGCAGCTCGTCCGGGGGTATGAGTGACTACACCTTC
abundance: NA; j_gene: TRBJ1-1; d_gene: NA; v_gene: TRBV6-1; CDR3aa: CASSEVRSRVVPEAFF; CDR3nt: TGTGCCAGCAGTGAAGTTAGGAGCAGGGTAGTTCCTGAAGCTTTCTTT
abundance: NA; j_gene: TRBJ2-7; d_gene: NA; v_gene: TRBV25-1; CDR3aa: CASSEGGHYEQYF; CDR3nt: TGTGCCAGCAGTGAAGGTGGCCACTACGAGCAGTACTTC
abundance: once; j_gene: TRBJ2-5; d_gene: NA; v_gene: TRBV9; CDR3aa: CASSVNPPSVQETQYF; CDR3nt: TGTGCCAGCAGCGTGAACCCTCCTAGCGTTCAAGAGACCCAGTACTTC
abundance: NA; j_gene: TRBJ1-5; d_gene: NA; v_gene: TRBV19; CDR3aa: CASTLSDPPGQPQHF; CDR3nt: TGTGCCAGTACCCTTTCGGACCCCCCCGGCCAGCCCCAGCATTTT
abundance: NA; j_gene: TRBJ2-1; d_gene: TRBD2; v_gene: TRBV9; CDR3aa: CASSGSGSSSYNEQFF; CDR3nt: TGTGCCAGCAGCGGTAGCGGGAGTAGCTCCTACAATGAGCAGTTCTTC
abundance: NA; j_gene: TRBJ2-7; d_gene: NA; v_gene: TRBV30; CDR3aa: CAWSVFGREQYF; CDR3nt: TGTGCCTGGAGTGTATTCGGTCGCGAGCAGTACTTC
abundance: few; j_gene: TRBJ2-6; d_gene: NA; v_gene: TRBV11-1; CDR3aa: CASSTHGGRLSGANVLTF; CDR3nt: TGTGCCAGCAGCACCCATGGGGGTCGACTCTCTGGGGCCAACGTCCTGACTTTC
abundance: few; j_gene: TRBJ2-1; d_gene: TRBD2; v_gene: TRBV4-1; CDR3aa: CASSLVRLAVYNEQFF; CDR3nt: TGCGCCAGCAGCCTTGTCCGACTAGCAGTCTACAATGAGCAGTTCTTC
abundance: few; j_gene: TRBJ1-1; d_gene: NA; v_gene: TRBV28; CDR3aa: CASSLRTTEAFF; CDR3nt: TGTGCCAGCAGTTTAAGGACTACTGAAGCTTTCTTT
abundance: NA; j_gene: TRBJ1-2; d_gene: NA; v_gene: TRBV28; CDR3aa: CASSLQSYYGYTF; CDR3nt: TGTGCCAGCAGTTTACAGTCATACTATGGCTACACCTTC
abundance: NA; j_gene: TRBJ1-3; d_gene: TRBD1; v_gene: TRBV7-9; CDR3aa: CASSLTGQGVANTIYF; CDR3nt: TGTGCCAGCAGCTTAACGGGACAGGGAGTAGCGAACACCATATATTTT
abundance: NA; j_gene: TRBJ1-2; d_gene: NA; v_gene: TRBV9; CDR3aa: CASSPPGLDYGYTF; CDR3nt: TGTGCCAGCAGCCCCCCCGGACTAGACTATGGCTACACCTTC
abundance: NA; j_gene: TRBJ2-7; d_gene: NA; v_gene: TRBV28; CDR3aa: CATTGGGRLDEQYF; CDR3nt: TGTGCCACTACCGGGGGCGGGAGACTCGACGAGCAGTACTTC
abundance: NA; j_gene: TRBJ2-1; d_gene: TRBD2; v_gene: TRBV27; CDR3aa: CASGLAEYNEQFF; CDR3nt: TGTGCCAGCGGACTAGCGGAGTACAATGAGCAGTTCTTC
abundance: NA; j_gene: TRBJ2-2; d_gene: NA; v_gene: TRBV13; CDR3aa: CASSLPGNTGELFF; CDR3nt: TGTGCCAGCAGCTTACCAGGGAACACCGGGGAGCTGTTTTTT
abundance: NA; j_gene: TRBJ1-3; d_gene: NA; v_gene: TRBV4-3; CDR3aa: CASSQVPGSGNTIYF; CDR3nt: TGCGCCAGCAGCCAAGTTCCAGGGAGTGGAAACACCATATATTTT
abundance: NA; j_gene: TRBJ1-2; d_gene: TRBD1; v_gene: TRBV6-5; CDR3aa: CASSYYGTGAGYGYTF; CDR3nt: TGTGCCAGCAGTTACTACGGGACAGGGGCTGGCTATGGCTACACCTTC
abundance: NA; j_gene: TRBJ2-2; d_gene: TRBD1; v_gene: TRBV29-1; CDR3aa: CSTGQGSAGELFF; CDR3nt: TGCAGCACGGGACAGGGGAGCGCCGGGGAGCTGTTTTTT
abundance: NA; j_gene: TRBJ2-2; d_gene: TRBD2; v_gene: TRBV9; CDR3aa: CASSERGGEGTSGSFTGELFF; CDR3nt: TGTGCCAGCAGCGAGCGAGGGGGGGAAGGGACTAGCGGGAGTTTCACCGGGGAGCTGTTTTTT
abundance: NA; j_gene: TRBJ2-7; d_gene: NA; v_gene: TRBV27; CDR3aa: CASSLVSSYEQYF; CDR3nt: TGTGCCAGCAGTTTGGTTAGCTCCTACGAGCAGTACTTC
abundance: NA; j_gene: TRBJ2-1; d_gene: TRBD1; v_gene: TRBV5-1; CDR3aa: CASSLGDRGGEQFF; CDR3nt: TGCGCCAGCAGCTTGGGAGACAGGGGCGGTGAGCAGTTCTTC
abundance: NA; j_gene: TRBJ1-5; d_gene: NA; v_gene: TRBV30; CDR3aa: CAWSVRGNQPQHF; CDR3nt: TGTGCCTGGAGTGTTCGGGGCAATCAGCCCCAGCATTTT
abundance: NA; j_gene: TRBJ2-1; d_gene: NA; v_gene: TRBV7-2; CDR3aa: CASSLYGLPDNYNEQFF; CDR3nt: TGTGCCAGCAGCTTATATGGGCTACCAGATAACTACAATGAGCAGTTCTTC
abundance: NA; j_gene: TRBJ2-2; d_gene: TRBD1; v_gene: TRBV11-1; CDR3aa: CASSWAPTGTGNTGELFF; CDR3nt: TGTGCCAGCAGCTGGGCCCCCACCGGGACAGGGAACACCGGGGAGCTGTTTTTT